The entry below describes one TCR beta chain. Which antigen it targets is not known. Within one base of it there is no much larger clone, and no base qualities were kept. The receptor library was made with 5' RACE. Sequencing was carried out with an Illumina HiSeq 2000. Template switching added a universal primer binding site, and the final cDNA carried a unique molecular identifier that allowed TCR cDNA molecules to be counted accurately. Specific primers in the conserved constant-segment region were used to synthesize first-strand cDNA for TCR alpha and beta chains. To control for contamination, every cDNA library carried two barcodes: a SMART-Mk sample barcode plus Illumina barcodes. Two successive PCR steps introduced TruSeq adapter sequences along with Illumina sample barcodes. TCR alpha and beta cDNA libraries were sequenced on the Illumina HiSeq platform with custom primers. In the source study's methods: Unique molecular identifiers were extracted from raw reads with MiGEC, and CDR3 positions were determined with MiXCR. For each individual, recombination models were inferred using an EM algorithm with the repgenHMM and IGoR tools. The analysis of shared clonotypes was done with the tcR package in R, with sharing normalized by the product of cloneset sizes. To study raw recombination without the effects of thymic and clonal selection, out-of-frame nonproductive sequences were analyzed. TCRdb reprocessing: public reads trimmed at Q25 with fastp, clones called with MiXCR, in-frame beta chains kept. Duplicate CDR3 protein sequences are folded into a single record with the most common DNA and genes. TCRdb's processing, not the authors', yielded these V and J calls. The sample table contains more than 400,000 distinct CDR3 sequences; only one count was recorded for approximately 14% of them. 0.35% to 0.45% of the sample lies in the top ten.

This record comes from a study of identical twins (dated by TCRdb to about 2016). Context from the whole study: To test whether fetal clonotypes persist, this study deep-sequenced TCR alpha and beta repertoires from monozygotic twins, from unrelated adults of various ages, and from cord blood. To rule out contamination, replicate twin experiments were performed at different times with different library preparation protocols. General study outcomes and caveats: Zero-insertion analyses could be partly confounded by invariant T cells such as MAIT and iNKT, though diverse VJ usage argued against such confounding for most clonotypes. Compared with coincidental sharing between unrelated individuals, out-of-frame TCR alpha sequences shared between twins showed an excess of sequences with low generation probability. Excess twin sharing in beta out-of-frame sequences was weaker because fewer shared sequences lowered the signal-to-noise ratio. Abundant cord blood beta clonotypes carried fewer insertions; young adult naive repertoires showed a weaker similar trend, while memory repertoires showed none. Out-of-frame TCR alpha sharing in monozygotic twins was systematically underestimated by recombination models, whereas sharing between unrelated individuals was in agreement with the recombination models. Conclusions relied on cross-sectional statistical analysis, since the same donors could not be followed over many years.

Based on the germline V gene, the CDR1 and CDR2 sequences are MDHEN and SYDVKM. The CDR3, from cysteine to phenylalanine, totals 14 residues. The entry retains the CDR3 DNA only, 42 bases that are in frame from base 1. V is trimmed back by 5 bases and J by 5 bases, and the junction contains 6 bases that no gene match accounts for. All donors were healthy Caucasians. Three pairs of female monozygotic twins, all aged roughly 18 to 29 years, were included in the twin cohort. Positive isolation kits from Invitrogen were used to isolate CD4+ and CD8+ T cell populations. The sample was also reused in another study, on yellow fever vaccine responses in identical twins. The second investigation adds: According to the authors, in identical twins the way T cells responded to vaccination appeared partly convergent and partly personalized. The study precisely tracked vaccine-responding T cell clones in identical twins.

Sequenced: CD4+ T cells sorted from blood. The source is a woman aged 18-30 years in good health. Recombination linked TRBV28 to TRBJ2-7, with TRBD1 matching 10 junction bases. The DNA is TGTGCCAGCAGTACATCCGGGACAGGGGACGAGCAGTACTTC. The encoded protein is CASSTSGTGDEQYF.